This T cell receptor beta chain was recovered during a study of T cell clusters in autoimmune cytopenias (dated by TCRdb to about 2019). Regarding the research as a whole: Per sample, TRB sequencing gave a median depth of approximately 54,000 reads and a median of about 2,500 distinct TRB clonotypes. TRB and IGH repertoires from peripheral blood were sequenced in autoimmune cytopenia patients at active disease and during treatment follow-up, with healthy, CLL and autoimmune hepatitis controls included alongside. The study was designed to test whether a disease-specific immune repertoire signature usable as a blood-based biomarker is carried by autoimmune cytopenia patients.

What the authors observed across the whole study: A lack of physiological T cell clusters in primary autoimmune cytopenia patients was suggested by GLIPH, as 51 clusters were found to be exclusive to healthy donors versus around 17 exclusive to patients. Healthy donors had almost three times as many exclusive TRB clusters as active autoimmune hepatitis patients, a finding consistent with an autoimmunity-wide signature. The cluster-lack signature was not observed for secondary cytopenia versus CLL, as the signature was apparently masked by the dominant lymphoma-associated repertoire. The T cell clusters were defined only in silico, and the functional role of the clusters still needed to be validated experimentally. Shifts in the TRB repertoire, including less even repertoires in secondary cytopenia and CLL, were mostly a reflection of lymphoma bias and not of autoimmunity.

Each sample's TRB amplification started from roughly 260 ng of peripheral blood genomic DNA, which corresponds to some 36,000 genome equivalents. TRB rearrangements were amplified by multiplex PCR following a touch-down protocol, with the TRB-A and TRB-B primer pools mixed in one tube. Two consecutive PCR reactions with Phusion HS II polymerase added Illumina adapters and sample indices to the amplicons. The amplicons were gel-purified using the NucleoSpin Gel and PCR Clean-up kit, after which quantification was performed by Qubit and quality was checked on an Agilent 2100 Bioanalyzer. Libraries were sequenced on an Illumina MiSeq using 600-cycle, single-indexed, paired-end runs. As for how the authors treated the data: MiXCR version 2.1.12 with the default MiXCR reference library was used to align and assemble TRB reads. A clone was defined by each unique CDR3 nucleotide sequence, and the analysis included only productive sequences supported by at least two reads. Repertoire diversity was assessed with alpha-parameterized diversity profiles (alpha 0 to 5), including the Shannon (alpha 1) and Simpson (alpha 2) indices, which were computed with an R script. Combinatorial TRB VJ usage was calculated with the tcR package and was compared between cohorts by principal component analysis performed with ade4. GLIPH was used to cluster TCRbeta CDR3s in pairs of cohorts matched for age and read depth, and a Wilcoxon test was used to compare cluster frequencies. After TCRdb reprocessed the reads, each CDR3 protein sequence was kept as one row, without DNA. The V and J calls, along with clone size, are taken from TCRdb and not from the paper's own processing. The sample table records approximately 10,000 distinct CDR3 sequences. Around 4.2% of the sample is taken by the ten largest.

Going by frequency alone, this clonotype is medium-sized (0.01 to 0.1%); a count is unavailable. There is no known antigen for this receptor. Spanning cysteine to phenylalanine, the CDR3 consists of 12 amino acids. This entry has no DNA. This sequence was found in a human donor with an autoimmune cytopenia or autoimmune hepatitis (not recorded which). Material for sequencing was peripheral blood. The chain is encoded by TRBV12-3 or TRBV12-4 joined to TRBJ2-1; the TRBD1 assignment by TCRdb is unverifiable without DNA. This receptor has the CDR3 CASRARGNEQFF.